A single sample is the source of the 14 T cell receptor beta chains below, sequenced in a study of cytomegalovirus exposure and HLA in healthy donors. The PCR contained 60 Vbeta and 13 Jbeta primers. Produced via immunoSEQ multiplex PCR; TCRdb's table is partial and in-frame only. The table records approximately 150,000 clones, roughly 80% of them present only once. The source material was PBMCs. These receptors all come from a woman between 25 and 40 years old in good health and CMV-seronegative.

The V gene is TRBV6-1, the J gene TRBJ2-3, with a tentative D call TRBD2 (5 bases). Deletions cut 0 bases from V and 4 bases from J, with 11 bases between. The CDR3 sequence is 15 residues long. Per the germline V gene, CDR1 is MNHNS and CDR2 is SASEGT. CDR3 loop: CASSEAPGSADTQYF. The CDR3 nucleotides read TGTGCCAGCAGTGAAGCGCCTGGGAGCGCAGATACGCAGTATTTT.

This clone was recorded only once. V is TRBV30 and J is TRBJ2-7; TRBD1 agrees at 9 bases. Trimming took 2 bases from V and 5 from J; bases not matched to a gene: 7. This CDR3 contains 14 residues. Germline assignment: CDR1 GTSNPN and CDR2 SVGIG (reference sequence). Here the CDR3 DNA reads TGTGCCTGGAGTTCCGGGACAGGGAAAGACGAGCAGTACTTC. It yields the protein CAWSSGTGKDEQYF.

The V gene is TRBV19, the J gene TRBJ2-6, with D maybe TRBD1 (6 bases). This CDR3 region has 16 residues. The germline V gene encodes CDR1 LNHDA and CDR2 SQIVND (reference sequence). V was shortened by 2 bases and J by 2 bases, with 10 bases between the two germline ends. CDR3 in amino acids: CASSILKGAGANVLTF. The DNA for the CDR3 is TGTGCCAGTAGTATATTAAAGGGGGCTGGGGCCAACGTCCTGACTTTC.

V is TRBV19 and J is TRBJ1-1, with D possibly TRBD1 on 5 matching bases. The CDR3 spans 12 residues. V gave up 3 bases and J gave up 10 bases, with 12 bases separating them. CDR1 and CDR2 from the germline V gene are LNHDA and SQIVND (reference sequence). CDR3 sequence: CASSILTGGAFF. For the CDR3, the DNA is TGTGCCAGTAGTATCCTAACCGGGGGAGCTTTCTTT.

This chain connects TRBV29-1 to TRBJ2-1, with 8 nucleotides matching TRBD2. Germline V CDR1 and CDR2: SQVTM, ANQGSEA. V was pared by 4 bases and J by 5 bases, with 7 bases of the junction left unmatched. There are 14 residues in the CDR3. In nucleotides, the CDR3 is TGCAGCGTTGCTCCGGGACTAGTAAACAATGAGCAGTTCTTC. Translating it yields CSVAPGLVNNEQFF.

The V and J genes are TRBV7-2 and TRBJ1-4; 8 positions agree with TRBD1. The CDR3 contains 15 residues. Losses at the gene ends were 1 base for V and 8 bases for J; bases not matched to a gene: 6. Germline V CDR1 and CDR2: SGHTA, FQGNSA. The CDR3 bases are TGTGCCAGCAGCTTAGGGACAGGGTACGGCGAAAAACTGTTTTTT. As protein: CASSLGTGYGEKLFF.

The CDR3 DNA is TGTGCCAGCAGATACAGGGCCATGAACACTGAAGCTTTCTTT. It is translated as CASRYRAMNTEAFF. The J gene is TRBJ1-1, the V gene TRBV5-6; perhaps TRBD1 as D (6 bases). CDR1 SGHDT and CDR2 YYEEEE come from the germline V gene. This CDR3 has 14 amino acids. The V and J ends lost 5 bases and 0 bases respectively, with 11 bases between them.

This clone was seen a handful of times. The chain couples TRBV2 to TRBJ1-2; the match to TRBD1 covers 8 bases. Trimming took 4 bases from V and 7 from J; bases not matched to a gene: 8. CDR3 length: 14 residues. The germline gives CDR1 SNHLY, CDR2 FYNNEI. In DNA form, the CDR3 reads TGTGCCAGCAGTGCTCTCGGACAGGGCTCTGGCTACACCTTC. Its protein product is CASSALGQGSGYTF.

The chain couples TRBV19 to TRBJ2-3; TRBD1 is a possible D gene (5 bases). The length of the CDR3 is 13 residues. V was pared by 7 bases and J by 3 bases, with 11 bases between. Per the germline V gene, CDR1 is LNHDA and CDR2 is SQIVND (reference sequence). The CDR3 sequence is CASKSKGTDTQYF. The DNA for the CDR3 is TGTGCCAGTAAATCGAAGGGGACAGATACGCAGTATTTT.

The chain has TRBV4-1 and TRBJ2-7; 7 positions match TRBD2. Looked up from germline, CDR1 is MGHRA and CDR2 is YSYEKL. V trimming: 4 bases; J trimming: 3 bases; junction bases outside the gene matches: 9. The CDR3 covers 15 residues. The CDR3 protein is CASSLHPSGSYEQYF. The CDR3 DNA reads TGCGCCAGCAGCCTACACCCTAGCGGAAGCTACGAGCAGTACTTC.

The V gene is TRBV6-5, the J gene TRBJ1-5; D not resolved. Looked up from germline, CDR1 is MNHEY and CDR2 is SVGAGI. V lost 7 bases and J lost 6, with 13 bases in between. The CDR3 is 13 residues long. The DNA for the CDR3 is TGTGCCAGCACACCCAGGATGGGTCAGCCCCAGCATTTT. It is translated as CASTPRMGQPQHF.

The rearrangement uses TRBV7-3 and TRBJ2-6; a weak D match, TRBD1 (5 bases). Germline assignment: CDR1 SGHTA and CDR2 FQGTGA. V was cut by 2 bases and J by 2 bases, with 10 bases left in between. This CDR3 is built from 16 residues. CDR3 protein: CASSLQGSAGANVLTF. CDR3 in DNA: TGTGCCAGCAGCTTACAGGGAAGTGCTGGGGCCAACGTCCTGACTTTC.

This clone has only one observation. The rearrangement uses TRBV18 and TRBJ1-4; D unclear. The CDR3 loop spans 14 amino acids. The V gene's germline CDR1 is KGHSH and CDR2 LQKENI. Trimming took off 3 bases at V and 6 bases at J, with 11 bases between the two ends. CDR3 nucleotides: TGTGCCAGCTCACCGCCCGGCGGCGATGAAAAACTGTTTTTT. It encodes CASSPPGGDEKLFF.

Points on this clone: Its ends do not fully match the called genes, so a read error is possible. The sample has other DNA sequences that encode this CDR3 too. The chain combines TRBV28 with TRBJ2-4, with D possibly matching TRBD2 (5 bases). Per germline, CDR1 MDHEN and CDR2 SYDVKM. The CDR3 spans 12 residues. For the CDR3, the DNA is TGTGCCATTGGCCGGACTGACGAGTCGATTTTGTTC. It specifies CAIGRTDESILF.